This record concerns one T cell receptor beta chain sequence. This entry comes from a study of blood T cell repertoires in COVID-19. Turning to the study itself: Some COVID-19 samples were acute and others convalescent; all came from the United States, Italy and Spain.

CDR3 length: 14 residues. Germline values: CDR1 WSHSY, CDR2 SAAADI. V was cut by 10 bases and J by 1 base, with 13 bases left in between. Study processing details: Reference gene primer amplification gave estimated nucleated cell counts. The protocol was immunoSEQ multiplex PCR, while the TCRdb copy is restricted to in-frame clones and leaves out a portion. For V, J and clone size, that table is used; D and trimming come from the DNA. Of roughly 280,000 clones detected, 86% appear once; the ten largest clones hold less than 4.5%. The chain joins TRBV10-2 to TRBJ2-2; D remains unclear. This clonotype was sampled from a man aged 18 to 30 with active or convalescent COVID-19. Sequencing was done on a sample of peripheral blood. CDR3 protein: CATQPSQNTGELFF. DNA for the CDR3: TGCGCCACCCAACCGAGTCAGAACACCGGGGAGCTGTTTTTT.